The clone carrying this T cell receptor (beta chain) was recorded once. Antigen: not known. Compared with germline, one end of the junction differs, possibly owing to a read error. This sample is drawn from a study of cytomegalovirus exposure and HLA in healthy donors. Germline loops: CDR1 SEHNR, CDR2 FQNEAQ (reference sequence). The CDR3 extends over 15 amino acids. Study-wide findings and caveats: In a later analysis, productive TCRs from donors in an Asian-associated ancestry cluster reportedly carried fewer N-insertions than the cohort mean. Reported performance of the classifier showed diagnosis of cytomegalovirus status with high specificity and sensitivity. The study put under 200 TCR beta chains on its list as cytomegalovirus-associated.

Researchers ran the PCR with 60 Vbeta and 13 Jbeta primers. As originally analysed: Later work found around 72 million unique TCR beta chains, with about 10 million shared. Clones were read by immunoSEQ multiplex PCR, and TCRdb kept only the in-frame ones, dropping some. The V and J calls and the clone size are those of that table, but D and trimming were determined from the DNA. The sample yields roughly 120,000 clones, about 80% seen once. This clonotype was sampled from a man aged 25 to 45 in good health and CMV-seropositive. The sequenced sample was PBMCs. The genes are TRBV7-9 and TRBJ2-5; 13 bases line up with TRBD2. As DNA, the CDR3 is TGTTCCAGCAGCCGGACTAGCGGGAGCCAAGAGACCCAGTACTTC. Encoded protein: CSSSRTSGSQETQYF.